This T cell receptor (beta chain) is from a study of OX40 agonist ivuxolimab in advanced cancers. Study in general: Therapy given before enrollment (anti-PD-1, anti-PD-L1 or anti-CTLA-4) was allowed, and over 35% had some.

J gave up 4 bases and V 4 bases, and 4 bases lay outside the gene matches. This CDR3 comprises 14 residues. Germline lookup yields CDR1 LGHNA and CDR2 YSLEER. As to this clone: The antigen is unknown.

The data were produced by immunoSEQ multiplex PCR, yet TCRdb's version contains in-frame clones alone and is incomplete. The repertoire holds 65,000 to 75,000 clones, with around 83% as singletons. Study conclusions and caveats: Which antigen the expanded peripheral T cells recognized is unknown.

The J gene is TRBJ2-3, the V gene TRBV4-3; TRBD1 aligns across 8 bases. This receptor was obtained from an adult with an advanced solid tumor such as melanoma, head and neck, liver or kidney cancer. The sample consisted of CD4+ or CD8+ T cells sorted from blood, taken in a trial of the OX40 agonist ivuxolimab. CDR3 DNA: TGCGCCAGCAGCCTCGACAGGGGATCAGATACGCAGTATTTT. This encodes CASSLDRGSDTQYF.